The 27 T cell receptor beta chains below all came from one sample that was sequenced in a study of T cell responses to AZD1222 COVID-19 vaccine. Data came from immunoSEQ multiplex PCR; TCRdb stores just in-frame clones and leaves some out. The sample holds about 150,000 clones, around 89% seen once. The sample in question was peripheral blood, obtained on day 0 of MenACWY control vaccination. These receptor sequences come from an adult in good health.

The gene calls are TRBV27 and TRBJ1-3, with D hard to call. Trimming removed 0 bases at V and 1 base at J, with 4 bases between. The germline V gene encodes CDR1 MNHEY and CDR2 SMNVEV (reference sequence). The CDR3 is made up of 14 amino acids. As DNA, the CDR3 is TGTGCCAGCAGTTTATCAGGGTCTGGAAACACCATATATTTT. This gives the protein CASSLSGSGNTIYF.

J is TRBJ1-2 and V is TRBV4-1; 7 bases are shared with TRBD1. Germline V gene lookup returns CDR1 MGHRA and CDR2 YSYEKL. Trimming cost V 4 bases and J 3 bases; bases outside gene matches: 11. The CDR3 is 16 residues long. CDR3 sequence reads: CASSPDVGQLYYGYTF. Here the CDR3 DNA reads TGCGCCAGCAGCCCGGACGTGGGACAGCTCTACTATGGCTACACCTTC.

This chain connects TRBV5-6 to TRBJ1-5; 7 positions agree with TRBD1. CDR3 length: 13 residues. V shed 0 bases, J shed 6 bases, and the junction held 0 bases outside the gene matches. Germline V gene sequence: CDR1 SGHDT, CDR2 YYEEEE. The CDR3 spells CASSLDRGQPQHF. CDR3 coding DNA: TGTGCCAGCAGCTTGGACAGGGGTCAGCCCCAGCATTTT.

This chain connects TRBV19 to TRBJ2-1; TRBD2 aligns across 12 bases. This CDR3 has 16 residues. Trimming took 3 bases from V and 2 from J; bases not matched to a gene: 2. Germline CDR1 LNHDA, CDR2 SQIVND (reference sequence). The CDR3 DNA sequence: TGTGCCAGTAGTATTGGACTAGCGGGGCCCTACAATGAGCAGTTCTTC. It translates to CASSIGLAGPYNEQFF.

This clone was seen a handful of times. V is TRBV9 and J is TRBJ2-7; D unclear. Germline values: CDR1 SGDLS, CDR2 YYNGEE. This CDR3 is built from 14 residues. Trimming shortened V by 0 bases and J by 2 bases, and 9 bases separated the two germline ends. Written as DNA, the CDR3 is TGTGCCAGCAGCGTAGAGGACGGCCCCTACGAGCAGTACTTC. It encodes CASSVEDGPYEQYF.

The chain recombines TRBV7-3 with TRBJ2-3; 9 bases agree with TRBD2. CDR1 and CDR2 from the germline V gene are SGHTA and FQGTGA. The CDR3 totals 14 residues. The V and J ends lost 5 bases and 3 bases, in that order; junction bases with no gene match: 3. CDR3 sequence (DNA): TGTGCCAGCAGCCGACTAGCGGATACAGATACGCAGTATTTT. Translating it yields CASSRLADTDTQYF.

The V and J genes are TRBV5-1 and TRBJ1-2; D gene unclear. Per the germline V gene, CDR1 is SGHRS and CDR2 is YFSETQ. The CDR3 loop spans 14 amino acids. V was trimmed by 0 bases and J by 1 base, leaving 7 bases between them. The CDR3: CASSLAGINYGYTF. CDR3 bases: TGCGCCAGCAGCTTGGCAGGCATTAACTATGGCTACACCTTC.

This clone was detected only once. This rearrangement joins TRBV6-2 or TRBV6-3 to TRBJ1-1, with D perhaps matching TRBD1 (5 bases). Germline CDR1 is MNHEY and CDR2 is SVGEGT. This CDR3 spans 14 amino acids. The germline V and J ends were trimmed by 2 bases and 4 bases, with 11 bases remaining between them. The CDR3 is CASSYGALVTEAFF. CDR3 DNA: TGTGCCAGCAGTTACGGGGCCCTCGTCACTGAAGCTTTCTTT.

The chain couples TRBV19 to TRBJ1-2, with 7 bases matching TRBD1. Germline V CDR1 and CDR2: LNHDA, SQIVND (reference sequence). Germline trimming cut 5 bases from V and 10 bases from J; bases unmatched to any gene: 13. This CDR3 region has 14 residues. CDR3 nucleotides: TGTGCCAGTAGTGCGAGACAGGGCGCCGGTTCCTACACCTTC. This sequence encodes CASSARQGAGSYTF.

The CDR3 loop is CASSLVLGGGAGTDTQYF. Written as DNA, the CDR3 is TGCGCCAGCAGCTTGGTACTTGGCGGGGGAGCTGGCACAGATACGCAGTATTTT. The chain joins TRBV5-1 to TRBJ2-3; 7 positions match TRBD2. This CDR3 comprises 18 residues. V trimming: 0 bases; J trimming: 1 base; junction bases outside the gene matches: 11. CDR1 and CDR2 from the germline V gene are SGHRS and YFSETQ.

The chain joins TRBV12-5 to TRBJ2-5; the match to TRBD2 covers 9 bases. Trimming took 6 bases from V and 4 from J; bases not matched to a gene: 6. From germline, CDR1 is LGHNT and CDR2 FRNRAP. The CDR3 length is 14 residues. DNA of the CDR3: TGTGCTAGTGGACTATCGACTAGCGGAGAGACCCAGTACTTC. It codes for CASGLSTSGETQYF.

This clone was found a few times. The chain combines TRBV30 with TRBJ1-2; 10 bases fit TRBD1. Losses at the gene ends were 3 bases for V and 3 bases for J; bases not matched to a gene: 7. This CDR3 is built from 15 residues. CDR1 GTSNPN and CDR2 SVGIG come from the germline V gene (reference sequence). CDR3 protein: CAWRPGQGRYYGYTF. The CDR3 nucleotides are TGTGCCTGGAGGCCGGGACAGGGGCGTTACTATGGCTACACCTTC.

J is TRBJ1-2 and V is TRBV11-3, with D perhaps matching TRBD1 (5 bases). CDR3 size: 14 residues. The V and J ends lost 5 bases and 6 bases respectively, with 16 bases between them. CDR1 is SGHNT, CDR2 YENEEA, per germline. CDR3 nucleotides: TGTGCCAGCAGCCCCGGGACTGGCCCCCATGGCTACACCTTC. Its translation: CASSPGTGPHGYTF. The complete variable domain, with remaining parts taken from reference TRBV11-3 and TRBJ1-2, reads EAGVVQSPRYKIIEKKQPVAFWCNPISGHNTLYWYLQNLGQGPELLIRYENEEAVDDSQLPKDRFSAERLKGVDSTLKIQPAELGDSAVYLCASSPGTGPHGYTFGSGTRLTVV.

The chain links TRBV6-2 or TRBV6-3 to TRBJ1-5, with D unclear. Trimming removed 0 bases from V and 4 bases from J, with 13 bases in between. This CDR3 comprises 16 residues. The germline CDR1 and CDR2 sequences are MNHEY and SVGEGT. CDR3 amino acids: CASSYSTGLGNQPQHF. The CDR3 DNA reads TGTGCCAGCAGTTACTCGACCGGTCTAGGGAATCAGCCCCAGCATTTT.

This chain links TRBV6-5 with TRBJ1-3, with 7 bases identical to TRBD1. V trimming: 6 bases; J trimming: 0 bases; junction bases outside the gene matches: 5. The CDR3 covers 15 residues. The germline V gene encodes CDR1 MNHEY and CDR2 SVGAGI. This chain's CDR3 is CASRDRKISGNTIYF. CDR3 sequence (DNA): TGTGCCAGCAGGGACAGGAAAATCTCTGGAAACACCATATATTTT.

The chain has TRBV30 and TRBJ1-3; D gene unclear. Germline V lookup: CDR1 GTSNPN, CDR2 SVGIG (reference sequence). Trimming took 2 bases from V and 7 from J, leaving 12 bases between them. This CDR3 contains 13 residues. The CDR3 spells CAWSPGLSNTIYF. The CDR3 region has the DNA TGTGCCTGGAGTCCGGGTCTGTCGAACACCATATATTTT. Variable domain in full (rest from reference TRBV30 and TRBJ1-3): SQTIHQWPATLVQPVGSPLSLECTVEGTSNPNLYWYRQAAGRGLQLLFYSVGIGQISSEVPQNLSASRPQDRQFILSSKKLLLSDSGFYLCAWSPGLSNTIYFGEGSWLTVV.

As DNA, the CDR3 is TGCGCCAGCAGCTTGTTCGGATACACTGAAGCTTTCTTT. Protein product: CASSLFGYTEAFF. The chain combines TRBV5-1 with TRBJ1-1, with D unresolved. Germline-derived CDR1 and CDR2 are SGHRS and YFSETQ. V dropped 1 base and J dropped 3 bases, with 7 bases sitting between them. This CDR3 has 13 amino acids. The variable domain in full, completed from reference TRBV5-1 and TRBJ1-1, reads KAGVTQTPRYLIKTRGQQVTLSCSPISGHRSVSWYQQTPGQGLQFLFEYFSETQRNKGNFPGRFSGRQFSNSRSEMNVSTLELGDSALYLCASSLFGYTEAFFGQGTRLTVV.

The gene calls are TRBV6-5 and TRBJ1-2; a weak D match, TRBD1 (5 bases). Trimming cost V 7 bases and J 2 bases, with 14 bases left between them. The CDR3 covers 14 residues. Germline CDR1 and CDR2: MNHEY and SVGAGI. The DNA of the CDR3 is TGTGCCAGCACCGACGGACACCTCAACTATGGCTACACCTTC. It specifies CASTDGHLNYGYTF.

The gene calls are TRBV18 and TRBJ2-3, with no clear D. The V end was cut by 5 bases, the J end by 6 bases, with 6 bases between. The CDR3 is 11 residues long. Germline loops: CDR1 KGHSH, CDR2 LQKENI. The chain's CDR3 is CASSTQDTQYF. As DNA, the CDR3 is TGTGCCAGCTCAACCCAGGATACGCAGTATTTT. The variable domain in full, completed from reference TRBV18 and TRBJ2-3, reads NAGVMQNPRHLVRRRGQEARLRCSPMKGHSHVYWYRQLPEEGLKFMVYLQKENIIDESGMPKERFSAEFPKEGPSILRIQQVVRGDSAAYFCASSTQDTQYFGPGTRLTVL.

This chain joins TRBV7-9 and TRBJ1-1; unclear D gene. The CDR3 sequence is 15 residues long. Germline CDR1 SEHNR, CDR2 FQNEAQ (reference sequence). V lost 1 base and J 4 bases, leaving 13 bases between the germline ends. This CDR3 is CASSLERAVVTEAFF. The DNA for the CDR3 is TGTGCCAGCAGCTTAGAGAGGGCGGTGGTCACTGAAGCTTTCTTT.

The J gene is TRBJ1-5, the V gene TRBV6-2 or TRBV6-3, with D unclear. Germline loops: CDR1 MNHEY, CDR2 SVGEGT. This CDR3 is built from 14 residues. Trimming cost V 2 bases and J 5 bases, with 10 bases left between them. The CDR3 loop reads CASSYLSLDQPQHF. The DNA of the CDR3 is TGTGCCAGCAGTTACCTGAGCTTGGATCAGCCCCAGCATTTT.

This chain links TRBV10-3 with TRBJ2-7; possibly TRBD1 for D (6 bases). The V and J ends lost 3 bases and 3 bases respectively, with 15 bases between them. The CDR3 is made up of 15 amino acids. The germline gives CDR1 ENHRY, CDR2 SYGVKD. The CDR3 spells CAISDGGTGIYEQYF. The DNA for the CDR3 is TGTGCCATCAGTGATGGGGGCACAGGCATCTACGAGCAGTACTTC.

The chain uses TRBV7-2 and TRBJ2-1, with TRBD1 matching 10 bases. Germline values: CDR1 SGHTA, CDR2 FQGNSA. Germline trimming cut 2 bases from V and 6 bases from J; bases unmatched to any gene: 10. The CDR3 runs 17 residues. The CDR3 coding sequence is TGTGCCAGCAGCTTACCCCTGACAGGGGGCTCACGCAATGAGCAGTTCTTC. The encoded protein is CASSLPLTGGSRNEQFF.

The chain couples TRBV6-2 or TRBV6-3 to TRBJ2-1; the D is unclear. Germline CDR1 and CDR2: MNHEY and SVGEGT. The CDR3 covers 12 residues. Trimming removed 5 bases from V and 2 bases from J, with 4 bases in between. The chain's CDR3 is CASSNPYNEQFF. The CDR3 bases are TGTGCCAGCAGTAACCCCTACAATGAGCAGTTCTTC.

In regard to this clone: The sample contains more than one DNA sequence encoding this CDR3. V gene TRBV28 combines with J gene TRBJ1-2; D not certain. Germline V lookup: CDR1 MDHEN, CDR2 SYDVKM. CDR3 size: 11 residues. V lost 2 bases to trimming and J lost 8 bases, with 6 bases between them. The CDR3 DNA follows: TGTGCCAGCAGTTTAGGCAGGGGCTACACCTTC. Protein: CASSLGRGYTF.

This sequence joins TRBV9 and TRBJ1-5, with D unclear. The CDR3 spans 13 residues. Germline V gene sequence: CDR1 SGDLS, CDR2 YYNGEE. Trimming removed 0 bases from V and 8 bases from J, with 9 bases in between. This chain's CDR3 is CASSVALGKPQHF. In DNA form, the CDR3 reads TGTGCCAGCAGCGTAGCTCTGGGTAAGCCCCAGCATTTT.

This chain links TRBV2 with TRBJ1-5, with 9 bases that match TRBD1. The CDR3 length is 18 residues. The V gene end was trimmed by 9 bases and the J gene end by 2 bases; junction bases not matched to a gene: 17. The germline V gene encodes CDR1 SNHLY and CDR2 FYNNEI. CDR3 protein: CASLGRDRVENGNQPQHF. In DNA form, the CDR3 reads TGTGCCAGTCTCGGGCGGGACAGGGTGGAAAACGGCAATCAGCCCCAGCATTTT.